These 11 T cell receptor beta chains share one sample of origin, sequenced in a study of control samples from healthy donors and cancer patients. Sequenced by immunoSEQ multiplex PCR; TCRdb stores in-frame clones only, minus some. The data show 40,000 to 45,000 clones, roughly 65% seen once. Sequenced material: formalin-fixed, paraffin-embedded tissue. The source of these receptors is a male donor with melanoma.

The V gene is TRBV7-8, the J gene TRBJ2-2; D gene unclear. The CDR3 contains 12 residues. Trimming stripped 2 bases from V and 6 bases from J, with 4 bases between. The germline V gene encodes CDR1 SGHVS and CDR2 FQNEAQ. CDR3 sequence: CASSLNSGELFF. The DNA for the CDR3 is TGTGCCAGCAGCTTAAATTCCGGGGAGCTGTTTTTT. Supplemented by reference TRBV7-8 and TRBJ2-2, the full variable domain reads GAGVSQSPRYKVAKRGQDVALRCDPISGHVSLFWYQQALGQGPEFLTYFQNEAQLDKSGLPSDRFFAERPEGSVSTLKIQRTQQEDSAVYLCASSLNSGELFFGEGSRLTVL.

The chain has TRBV14 and TRBJ2-5, with no clear D. Between the trimmed V and J ends, which lost 1 base and 3 bases, there was a span of 12 bases. The CDR3 is 15 residues long. From germline, CDR1 is SGHDN and CDR2 FVKESK. In DNA, the CDR3 is TGTGCCAGCAGCCAAGGAAAAGGGTTGGAAGAGACCCAGTACTTC. Translating gives CASSQGKGLEETQYF.

The chain recombines TRBV6-4 with TRBJ1-2; TRBD1 aligns across 7 bases. The J segment lost 4 bases and the V segment lost 2 bases, leaving 19 bases of the junction unmatched. CDR3 size: 19 residues. The germline gives CDR1 MRHNA, CDR2 SNTAGT. In DNA, the CDR3 is TGTGCCAGCAGTGACGTTAAGGGGGACCCCAGGGGGGTTAGCTATGGCTACACCTTC. This encodes CASSDVKGDPRGVSYGYTF.

The V call is TRBV29-1, the J call TRBJ2-2; no definite D call. Per the germline V gene, CDR1 is SQVTM and CDR2 is ANQGSEA. CDR3 size: 12 residues. Between the trimmed V and J ends, which lost 1 base and 5 bases, there was a span of 5 bases. In DNA, the CDR3 is TGCAGCGTTGAAGGGCGTACCGGGGAGCTGTTTTTT. Its protein is CSVEGRTGELFF.

This clone showed up just a few times. The chain combines TRBV7-9 with TRBJ1-4; 8 bases align to TRBD1. CDR3 length: 13 residues. Germline V gene sequence: CDR1 SEHNR, CDR2 FQNEAQ (reference sequence). The V gene end was trimmed by 6 bases and the J gene end by 7 bases; junction bases not matched to a gene: 4. This chain's CDR3 is CASRSGQGEKLFF. In nucleotides, the CDR3 is TGTGCCAGCAGGTCCGGACAGGGTGAAAAACTGTTTTTT.

This clone was detected only once. V usage is TRBV18 and J usage is TRBJ2-7; D is unresolved. This CDR3 is built from 15 residues. The V end lost 2 bases, the J end lost 2 bases, and 13 bases lay between the germline ends. The germline gives CDR1 KGHSH, CDR2 LQKENI. This CDR3 reads CASSPTAPGPYEQYF. The CDR3 nucleotides are TGTGCCAGCTCACCAACGGCCCCTGGCCCCTACGAGCAGTACTTC. Full variable domain (remainder filled in from reference TRBV18 and TRBJ2-7): NAGVMQNPRHLVRRRGQEARLRCSPMKGHSHVYWYRQLPEEGLKFMVYLQKENIIDESGMPKERFSAEFPKEGPSILRIQQVVRGDSAAYFCASSPTAPGPYEQYFGPGTRLTVT.

This clone was counted a single time. V gene TRBV11-3 combines with J gene TRBJ2-7, with 8 positions matching TRBD1. The germline V gene has CDR1 SGHNT and CDR2 YENEEA. The CDR3 has 14 amino acids. The ends lost 4 bases at V and 4 bases at J; junction bases unmatched: 6. Written as DNA, the CDR3 is TGTGCCAGCAGCTCCGGGACAGGCCCATACGAGCAGTACTTC. This codes for CASSSGTGPYEQYF. Full variable domain (remainder filled in from reference TRBV11-3 and TRBJ2-7): EAGVVQSPRYKIIEKKQPVAFWCNPISGHNTLYWYLQNLGQGPELLIRYENEEAVDDSQLPKDRFSAERLKGVDSTLKIQPAELGDSAVYLCASSSGTGPYEQYFGPGTRLTVT.

This chain joins TRBV29-1 and TRBJ1-2; possibly TRBD1 for D (6 bases). Germline CDR1 SQVTM, CDR2 ANQGSEA. The CDR3 extends over 12 amino acids. V was cut by 6 bases and J by 3 bases, with 11 bases left in between. DNA of the CDR3: TGCAGCGTACAGCAGGGGCACTATGGCTACACCTTC. This encodes CSVQQGHYGYTF. Complete variable domain (other parts from reference TRBV29-1 and TRBJ1-2): SAVISQKPSRDICQRGTSLTIQCQVDSQVTMMFWYRQQPGQSLTLIATANQGSEATYESGFVIDKFPISRPNLTFSTLTVSNMSPEDSSIYLCSVQQGHYGYTFGSGTRLTVV.

This clone showed up just a few times. V is TRBV19 and J is TRBJ1-1; D is uncertain. V was cut by 5 bases and J by 0 bases, with 16 bases left in between. There are 16 residues in the CDR3. Germline loops: CDR1 LNHDA, CDR2 SQIVND (reference sequence). CDR3 in DNA: TGTGCCAGTAGTCAATCTCAACGGCAGGTGAACACTGAAGCTTTCTTT. Translation gives CASSQSQRQVNTEAFF. Full variable domain (outside the CDR3, taken from reference TRBV19 and TRBJ1-1): DGGITQSPKYLFRKEGQNVTLSCEQNLNHDAMYWYRQDPGQGLRLIYYSQIVNDFQKGDIAEGYSVSREKKESFPLTVTSAQKNPTAFYLCASSQSQRQVNTEAFFGQGTRLTVV.

In regard to this clone: This may come from a read error, since a much larger clone is one base off. The CDR3 sequence is CASSPLQLSTNTQYF. The CDR3 DNA reads TGTGCCAGCTCACCCCTACAGCTTAGCACAAATACGCAGTATTTT. This chain joins TRBV18 and TRBJ2-3; no firm D call. This CDR3 has 15 amino acids. Per the germline V gene, CDR1 is KGHSH and CDR2 is LQKENI.

The chain links TRBV27 to TRBJ1-6; D not certain. CDR3 length equals 14 residues. Germline CDR1 is MNHEY and CDR2 is SMNVEV (reference sequence). V lost 3 bases and J lost 7, with 10 bases in between. The CDR3 nucleotides read TGTGCCAGCAGTTTGAGTGGGAACAATTCACCCCTCCACTTT. Protein product: CASSLSGNNSPLHF.